The rows below give T cell receptor beta chains drawn from one sample of a study of T cell repertoires in ileal Crohn's disease. Measured with immunoSEQ multiplex PCR; TCRdb has only the in-frame clones, and not every one. The sample has 9,500 to 11,000 clones; approximately 72% are singletons. Sequencing input: ileal tissue. These receptors were taken from an adult with Crohn's disease. Both conserved end residues are part of each CDR3. The D gene is left open where the match is weak. Some rows mark clone size as missing; the rest say once, few, many or name a class of expanded clone.

j_call,v_call,d_call,cdr3_length,clone_size,cdr3_nt,cdr3_aa
TRBJ2-5,TRBV7-2,.,13,.,TGTGCCAGCAGCTCGCTACTCCAAGAGACCCAGTACTTC,CASSSLLQETQYF
TRBJ1-2,TRBV28,TRBD1,14,few,TGTGCCAGCAGTTTGGGACAGGGGAACTATGGCTACACCTTC,CASSLGQGNYGYTF
TRBJ1-1,TRBV5-1,.,13,.,TGCGCCAGCAGGGAAGGGGTGAACACTGAAGCTTTCTTT,CASREGVNTEAFF
TRBJ2-1,TRBV30,TRBD1,13,.,TGTGCCTGGGAACTACAGGGGAACAATGAGCAGTTCTTC,CAWELQGNNEQFF
TRBJ2-7,TRBV30,TRBD2,15,.,TGTGCCTGGAGTCTAGCGGGAGGATTCCGCTACGAGCAGTACTTC,CAWSLAGGFRYEQYF
TRBJ2-1,TRBV28,TRBD1,16,few,TGTGCCAGCAGTTTACCCGGGACAGGATTTTCCAATGAGCAGTTCTTC,CASSLPGTGFSNEQFF
TRBJ1-4,TRBV30,TRBD1,15,.,TGTGCCTGGGGGGCGGACAGGACAACTAATGAAAAACTGTTTTTT,CAWGADRTTNEKLFF
TRBJ2-7,TRBV29-1,.,14,once,TGCAGCGTTGAAGTTTCCGGGGGTTCGAGAGAGCAGTACTTC,CSVEVSGGSREQYF
TRBJ2-1,TRBV9,TRBD2,15,once,TGTGCCAGCAGCGTAGATGGGAGGGAAAACAATGAGCAGTTCTTC,CASSVDGRENNEQFF
TRBJ2-7,TRBV6-6,TRBD2,14,.,TGTGCCAGCACCTTAGCGGGAGGGGCCTACGAGCAGTACTTC,CASTLAGGAYEQYF
TRBJ2-7,TRBV5-1,.,13,.,TGCGCCAGCAGCAGGGAGGCGGGATACGAGCAGTACTTC,CASSREAGYEQYF
TRBJ2-7,TRBV11-2,TRBD2,14,.,TGTGCCAGCAGCCGCGAACTAGCGGGCCACGAGCAGTACTTC,CASSRELAGHEQYF